The 18 T cell receptor beta chains in this list originate from one sample, sequenced in a study of OX40 agonist ivuxolimab in advanced cancers. Assay: immunoSEQ multiplex PCR; the TCRdb copy retains only in-frame clones and omits some. The sample includes around 62,000 clones, around nine tenths of them seen just once. This specimen consisted of CD4+ or CD8+ T cells sorted from blood, obtained in a trial of the OX40 agonist ivuxolimab. Source of these receptors: an adult with an advanced solid tumor such as melanoma, head and neck, liver or kidney cancer.

This clone was detected only once. The rearrangement uses TRBV6-5 and TRBJ2-1; tentatively, D is TRBD2 (5 bases). Germline CDR1 reads MNHEY; CDR2 reads SVGAGI. Trimming removed 8 bases at V and 10 bases at J, with 15 bases between. The CDR3 runs to 12 residues. The CDR3 loop is CASRRGGSEQFF. As DNA, the CDR3 is TGTGCCAGCCGGCGTGGAGGCAGCGAGCAGTTCTTC.

The V gene is TRBV19, the J gene TRBJ1-4, with 7 bases fitting TRBD1. The junction had 11 bases not matched to a gene; V was cut back by 5 bases and J by 5 bases. The CDR3 spans 16 residues. Looked up from germline, CDR1 is LNHDA and CDR2 is SQIVND (reference sequence). The CDR3 sequence is CASSLGTARSNEKLFF. The CDR3 DNA reads TGTGCCAGTAGTCTGGGGACAGCTCGTTCGAATGAAAAACTGTTTTTT.

The chain joins TRBV11-2 to TRBJ1-2; D is ambiguous. Trimming cost V 1 base and J 8 bases, with 11 bases left between them. In germline, CDR1 is SGHAT, CDR2 FQNNGV. CDR3 size: 13 residues. CDR3 region: CASSLGSKGGYTF. The CDR3 DNA reads as TGTGCCAGCAGCTTAGGCAGTAAAGGCGGCTACACCTTC.

The chain employs TRBV18 and TRBJ1-2; D might be TRBD1 (6 bases). CDR3 length equals 14 residues. Germline values: CDR1 KGHSH, CDR2 LQKENI. Deletions cut 4 bases from V and 1 base from J, with 10 bases between. The CDR3, as DNA: TGTGCCAGCTCACTAGGACAGAATAACTATGGCTACACCTTC. The encoded protein is CASSLGQNNYGYTF.

The genes are TRBV30 and TRBJ2-3, with TRBD2 matching over 11 bases. The CDR3 totals 15 residues. Germline V gives CDR1 GTSNPN, CDR2 SVGIG (reference sequence). The V segment lost 3 bases and the J segment 2 bases; nucleotides outside the gene matches: 4. CDR3 protein: CAWSTLAGATDTQYF. The CDR3 DNA reads as TGTGCCTGGAGCACACTAGCGGGGGCCACAGATACGCAGTATTTT.

The gene calls are TRBV6-1 and TRBJ2-3; 11 bases are shared with TRBD2. Trimming took 6 bases from V and 1 from J; bases not matched to a gene: 9. The germline CDR1 and CDR2 sequences are MNHNS and SASEGT. The CDR3 is made up of 17 amino acids. CDR3 amino acids: CASRETALAGGTDTQYF. The CDR3 DNA sequence: TGTGCCAGCAGGGAAACGGCACTAGCGGGGGGCACAGATACGCAGTATTTT.

The chain links TRBV7-6 to TRBJ2-3, with TRBD1 matching 8 bases. CDR3 size: 17 residues. V shed 4 bases and J 7 bases; nucleotides not matched to a gene: 16. CDR1 SGHVS and CDR2 FNYEAQ come from the germline V gene. CDR3 in amino acids: CASSSRGTGGIVNTQYF. The CDR3 DNA sequence: TGTGCCAGCAGCTCCCGGGGCACAGGGGGTATCGTGAATACGCAGTATTTT.

CDR3: CASSQEKLPAGPYTF. Written as DNA, the CDR3 is TGCGCCAGCAGCCAAGAAAAGTTGCCGGCAGGCCCCTACACCTTC. The chain combines TRBV4-3 with TRBJ1-2; D is uncertain. The CDR3 contains 15 residues. Per the germline V gene, CDR1 is LGHNA and CDR2 is YSLEER. Trimming took off 0 bases at V and 10 bases at J, with 18 bases between the two ends.

The chain recombines TRBV18 with TRBJ2-2; possibly TRBD1 for D (6 bases). Trimming left V 3 bases short and J 7 bases short, with 12 bases between. Germline CDR1 and CDR2: KGHSH and LQKENI. The CDR3 runs to 14 residues. The CDR3 DNA follows: TGTGCCAGCTCACCTAAGCAGGGGAGCGGGGAGCTGTTTTTT. Translation: CASSPKQGSGELFF.

The CDR3 sequence is CASSVGGLRETQYF. The CDR3 DNA follows: TGTGCCAGCAGTGTCGGGGGGCTGAGAGAGACCCAGTACTTC. The chain is built from TRBV9 and TRBJ2-5; a possible D gene is TRBD2 (7 bases). Germline V lookup: CDR1 SGDLS, CDR2 YYNGEE. Trimming stripped 5 bases from V and 4 bases from J, with 15 bases between. This CDR3 region has 14 residues.

This chain connects TRBV7-8 to TRBJ1-1, with 8 bases aligning to TRBD1. Trimming took 5 bases from V and 0 from J; bases not matched to a gene: 8. There are 16 residues in the CDR3. Germline V gene sequence: CDR1 SGHVS, CDR2 FQNEAQ. As DNA, the CDR3 is TGTGCCAGCAGCCCTCGGACAGGGAACATGAACACTGAAGCTTTCTTT. As protein: CASSPRTGNMNTEAFF.

V usage is TRBV10-1 and J usage is TRBJ1-3; D unclear. Germline assignment: CDR1 WNHNN and CDR2 SYGVQD (reference sequence). The CDR3 totals 16 residues. Between the trimmed V and J ends, which lost 2 bases and 0 bases, there was a span of 11 bases. The CDR3 region has the DNA TGCGCCAGCAGTGAGGATTTGCCGAGCTCTGGAAACACCATATATTTT. As protein: CASSEDLPSSGNTIYF.

The chain recombines TRBV7-2 with TRBJ1-6, with unresolved D. Trimming shortened V by 1 base and J by 7 bases, and 5 bases separated the two germline ends. The CDR3 contains 13 residues. Germline CDR1 and CDR2: SGHTA and FQGNSA. This CDR3 is CASSLELNSPLHF. In DNA form, the CDR3 reads TGTGCCAGCAGCTTAGAATTGAATTCACCCCTCCACTTT.

The V and J genes are TRBV7-2 and TRBJ2-7, with D perhaps matching TRBD1 (6 bases). V lost 6 bases, J lost 0 bases, and 9 bases lay in between. The CDR3 sequence is 13 residues long. CDR1 and CDR2 from the germline V gene are SGHTA and FQGNSA. The CDR3 sequence is CASSHRASYEQYF. DNA of the CDR3: TGTGCCAGCAGTCACAGGGCCTCCTACGAGCAGTACTTC.

This rearrangement joins TRBV5-1 to TRBJ2-1; 12 nucleotides align to TRBD2. The CDR3 covers 17 residues. Germline CDR1 SGHRS, CDR2 YFSETQ. J lost 5 bases, V lost 6 bases, and 12 bases had no gene match. For the CDR3, the DNA is TGCGCCAGCACCCTCTTCACTAGCGGGGGGCCAAACAATGAGCAGTTCTTC. Amino acid sequence: CASTLFTSGGPNNEQFF. The complete variable domain, with remaining parts taken from reference TRBV5-1 and TRBJ2-1, reads KAGVTQTPRYLIKTRGQQVTLSCSPISGHRSVSWYQQTPGQGLQFLFEYFSETQRNKGNFPGRFSGRQFSNSRSEMNVSTLELGDSALYLCASTLFTSGGPNNEQFFGPGTRLTVL.

V gene TRBV5-1 combines with J gene TRBJ2-5; tentative D call: TRBD2 (6 bases). The germline CDR1 and CDR2 sequences are SGHRS and YFSETQ. CDR3 length equals 14 residues. V was trimmed by 1 base and J by 1 base, leaving 8 bases between them. In nucleotides, the CDR3 is TGCGCCAGCAGCTTGAGGGGACTCCAAGAGACCCAGTACTTC. Its protein product is CASSLRGLQETQYF.

This chain connects TRBV6-6 to TRBJ1-3; D remains unclear. CDR3 length: 12 residues. V was pared by 6 bases and J by 4 bases, with 7 bases between. Germline loops: CDR1 MNHNY, CDR2 SVGAGI (reference sequence). CDR3: CASSLSGNTIYF. CDR3 nucleotide sequence: TGTGCCAGCAGCCTCAGCGGAAACACCATATATTTT.

V usage is TRBV2 and J usage is TRBJ2-2; TRBD1 is a possible D gene (6 bases). V lost 6 bases and J lost 9, with 17 bases in between. Per germline, CDR1 SNHLY and CDR2 FYNNEI. The CDR3 spans 14 residues. The chain's CDR3 is CASRGTLGAWELFF. In DNA, the CDR3 is TGTGCCAGCAGGGGGACACTAGGAGCGTGGGAGCTGTTTTTT. Full variable domain (missing parts from reference TRBV2 and TRBJ2-2): EPEVTQTPSHQVTQMGQEVILRCVPISNHLYFYWYRQILGQKVEFLVSFYNNEISEKSEIFDDQFSVERPDGSNFTLKIRSTKLEDSAMYFCASRGTLGAWELFFGEGSRLTVL.